This passage covers 3 T cell receptor beta chains from one sample sequenced in a study of cytomegalovirus exposure and HLA in healthy donors. It was with 60 Vbeta and 13 Jbeta primers that the PCR ran. Clones were read by immunoSEQ multiplex PCR, and TCRdb kept only the in-frame ones, dropping some. Of about 98,000 clones listed, 69% were seen once; the top ten hold 0.95% to 1.5%. The sequencing sample was made of PBMCs. The receptors stem from a female donor in good health and CMV-seronegative.

This clone was seen more than once but under ten times. This chain links TRBV27 with TRBJ2-1; 9 nucleotides line up with TRBD1. CDR1 is MNHEY, CDR2 SMNVEV, per germline (reference sequence). The CDR3 runs to 15 residues. V lost 4 bases, J lost 7 bases, and 8 bases stayed unmatched. CDR3 DNA sequence: TGTGCCAGCAGTTCCGGGACAGGGTACACTAATGAGCAGTTCTTC. Protein product: CASSSGTGYTNEQFF.

This clone was observed a handful of times. V is TRBV7-2 and J is TRBJ1-3; 9 bases are shared with TRBD1. CDR1 SGHTA and CDR2 FQGNSA come from the germline V gene. The J segment lost 4 bases and the V segment lost 5 bases, leaving 6 bases of the junction unmatched. This CDR3 is 15 amino acids long. The CDR3: CASSIQGAGGNTIYF. Written as DNA, the CDR3 is TGTGCCAGCAGCATACAGGGGGCAGGGGGAAACACCATATATTTT.

This sequence joins TRBV6-1 and TRBJ2-1; TRBD1 is a possible D gene (5 bases). CDR3 length equals 14 residues. V lost 2 bases and J 10 bases, leaving 15 bases between the germline ends. Germline V gene data show CDR1 as MNHNS and CDR2 as SASEGT. CDR3 residues: CASSERQGWEEQFF. CDR3 nucleotide sequence: TGTGCCAGCAGTGAACGGCAGGGCTGGGAAGAGCAGTTCTTC.